These 29 T cell receptor beta chains share one sample of origin, sequenced in a study of human T cells and chemical hapten exposure. Time point noted: patch test 3, about 24 weeks after DPC sensitization. Treatment indicated: therapeutic diphenylcyclopropenone sensitization with weekly scalp DPC. TCRdb fed the RACE reads into MiXCR, producing one record per CDR3 protein. The sample has under 200,000 distinct CDR3 sequences; about 27% are singletons. The specimen comprised whole blood, sampled in connection with sensitization to the hapten diphenylcyclopropenone (DPC). The receptors derive from a woman aged 18-29 years with alopecia areata. Some clones in this sample may be carry-over from other donors' samples.

The V gene is TRBV5-1, the J gene TRBJ2-5; 9 positions agree with TRBD1. Trimming cost V 9 bases and J 2 bases; bases outside gene matches: 5. The CDR3 runs to 13 residues. In germline, CDR1 is SGHRS, CDR2 YFSETQ. CDR3 amino acids: CATGDREQETQYF. CDR3 nucleotide sequence: TGCGCCACAGGGGACAGGGAACAAGAGACCCAGTACTTC.

This clonotype came up a few times. The chain recombines TRBV11-1 with TRBJ2-3; weak D call: TRBD1 (5 bases). V lost 5 bases and J lost 1, with 13 bases in between. The CDR3 has 15 residues. Germline V gives CDR1 SGHAT, CDR2 FQDESV (reference sequence). The CDR3 DNA reads as TGTGCCAGCAGCCGTGGGCAGGGCCGCACAGATACGCAGTATTTT. This gives the protein CASSRGQGRTDTQYF.

J is TRBJ2-7 and V is TRBV12-3 or TRBV12-4; D is perhaps TRBD2 (6 bases). V lost 2 bases and J 0 bases, leaving 8 bases between the germline ends. CDR3 size: 14 residues. The chain's CDR3 is CASSLRRDSYEQYF. The CDR3 bases are TGTGCCAGCAGTTTAAGGCGGGACTCCTACGAGCAGTACTTC.

There are a few counts of this clonotype. The chain recombines TRBV12-3 or TRBV12-4 with TRBJ2-1; 7 bases are a match to TRBD1. The CDR3 extends over 16 amino acids. Germline trimming cut 3 bases from V and 3 bases from J; bases unmatched to any gene: 8. The CDR3 loop is CASSFGTGVFYNEQFF. The CDR3 coding sequence is TGTGCCAGCAGTTTTGGAACAGGGGTTTTCTACAATGAGCAGTTCTTC.

This clonotype was detected a few times. The rearrangement links TRBV3-1 to TRBJ2-1; D is undetermined. Per the germline V gene, CDR1 is LGHDT and CDR2 is YNNKEL (reference sequence). CDR3 length: 14 residues. Trimming stripped 1 base from V and 4 bases from J, with 8 bases between. In nucleotides, the CDR3 is TGTGCCAGCAGCCAAGCTGAGAGATACAATGAGCAGTTCTTC. Its protein is CASSQAERYNEQFF.

This clonotype occurred many times. This chain uses TRBV20-1 with TRBJ1-1; D remains unclear. Trimming removed 3 bases at V and 3 bases at J, with 14 bases between. The CDR3 is made up of 14 amino acids. Germline CDR1 and CDR2: DFQATT and SNEGSKA (reference sequence). This CDR3 reads CSARSVQGDTEAFF. The CDR3 nucleotides read TGCAGTGCTAGGAGTGTCCAAGGAGACACTGAAGCTTTCTTT.

This clonotype came up many times. The V gene is TRBV27, the J gene TRBJ2-7; D call uncertain. The CDR3 length is 13 residues. V lost 3 bases and J lost 2, with 8 bases in between. From germline, CDR1 is MNHEY and CDR2 SMNVEV (reference sequence). CDR3 region: CASSLVFAYEQYF. For the CDR3, the DNA is TGTGCCAGCAGTTTGGTCTTTGCCTACGAGCAGTACTTC.

This clonotype was counted between two and nine times. The chain links TRBV27 to TRBJ2-5; 7 positions match TRBD1. The CDR3 runs to 15 residues. CDR1 and CDR2 (germline): MNHEY, SMNVEV (reference sequence). Germline trimming cut 5 bases from V and 2 bases from J; bases unmatched to any gene: 8. The CDR3 DNA reads as TGTGCCAGCAGTCCCCAACCGGGACAGCAAGAGACCCAGTACTTC. Its translation is CASSPQPGQQETQYF.

This clonotype has a handful of counts. The J gene is TRBJ2-1, the V gene TRBV10-3, with TRBD1 matching 10 bases. J gave up 7 bases and V 10 bases, and 7 bases lay outside the gene matches. Germline CDR1 is ENHRY and CDR2 is SYGVKD. CDR3 length: 13 residues. The CDR3 loop reads CATSGTGVNEQFF. The DNA for the CDR3 is TGTGCCACCTCCGGGACAGGGGTAAATGAGCAGTTCTTC.

This chain links TRBV9 with TRBJ2-2; D may be TRBD1 (6 bases). Per germline, CDR1 SGDLS and CDR2 YYNGEE. Trimming stripped 4 bases from V and 1 base from J, with 14 bases between. This CDR3 has 16 amino acids. The CDR3 sequence: CASSHQRGRNTGELFF. The CDR3 DNA reads TGTGCCAGCAGCCATCAAAGGGGGAGGAACACCGGGGAGCTGTTTTTT.

This clonotype occurred once. V usage is TRBV4-2 and J usage is TRBJ2-7, with TRBD2 identical over 8 bases. The CDR3 sequence is 18 residues long. Germline V CDR1 and CDR2: LGHNA, YNFKEQ. The J segment lost 7 bases and the V segment lost 1 base, leaving 18 bases of the junction unmatched. This CDR3 is CASSQGVGMREARGEQYF. CDR3 nucleotides: TGTGCCAGCAGCCAAGGGGTCGGGATGCGGGAGGCCCGGGGAGAGCAGTACTTC.

As for this clonotype: Germline is not matched at one junction end, which may reflect a read error. The rearrangement links TRBV28 to TRBJ1-1, with 7 bases matching TRBD1. This CDR3 has 12 amino acids. Per germline, CDR1 MDHEN and CDR2 SYDVKM. CDR3 bases: TGTGCCAGCACTTTACAGGGGAGGTTGGCTTTCTTT. Its translation: CASTLQGRLAFF. The full variable domain, rest sourced from reference TRBV28 and TRBJ1-1, is DVKVTQSSRYLVKRTGEKVFLECVQDMDHENMFWYRQDPGLGLRLIYFSYDVKMKEKGDIPEGYSVSREKKERFSLILESASTNQTSMYLCASTLQGRLAFFGQGTRLTVV.

This clonotype turned up a few times. The genes are TRBV4-1 and TRBJ1-1; unclear D gene. The CDR3 sequence is 12 residues long. The V end lost 0 bases, the J end lost 3 bases, and 2 bases lay between the germline ends. CDR1 and CDR2 from the germline V gene are MGHRA and YSYEKL. The CDR3 reads CASSQEDTEAFF. The CDR3 coding sequence is TGCGCCAGCAGCCAAGAAGACACTGAAGCTTTCTTT.

The chain couples TRBV3-1 to TRBJ2-7; the match to TRBD1 covers 10 bases. The J segment lost 6 bases and the V segment lost 1 base, leaving 6 bases of the junction unmatched. The CDR3 consists of 15 residues. Germline V gives CDR1 LGHDT, CDR2 YNNKEL (reference sequence). Here the CDR3 reads CASSQVGTGDAEQYF. The CDR3 nucleotides read TGTGCCAGCAGCCAAGTGGGGACAGGGGACGCCGAGCAGTACTTC.

V gene TRBV9 combines with J gene TRBJ2-5; D is possibly TRBD2 (6 bases). Germline V gene sequence: CDR1 SGDLS, CDR2 YYNGEE. The CDR3 is 14 residues long. V shed 4 bases and J shed 2 bases, with 12 bases lying between them. The CDR3 nucleotides read TGTGCCAGCAGCCCAGACGGGACTCAAGAGACCCAGTACTTC. This gives the protein CASSPDGTQETQYF.

This clonotype was seen a few times. The chain links TRBV2 to TRBJ2-1; D not resolved. The CDR3 length is 14 residues. Germline loops: CDR1 SNHLY, CDR2 FYNNEI. V was clipped by 6 bases and J by 4 bases, with 13 bases between them. CDR3 sequence (DNA): TGTGCCAGCAGCCCGAATTGGGGTTACAATGAGCAGTTCTTC. This sequence encodes CASSPNWGYNEQFF.

The rearrangement links TRBV12-3 or TRBV12-4 to TRBJ1-5; possibly TRBD1 for D (6 bases). Trimming took off 6 bases at V and 4 bases at J, with 10 bases between the two ends. The CDR3 has 13 residues. CDR3 residues: CASSRGWNQPQHF. The CDR3, as DNA: TGTGCCAGCAGCAGGGGTTGGAATCAGCCCCAGCATTTT.

A few counts support this clonotype. CDR3 amino acids: CASSQDWPNHSYGYTF. In DNA form, the CDR3 reads TGCGCCAGCAGCCAAGATTGGCCCAACCATAGCTATGGCTACACCTTC. The chain joins TRBV4-3 to TRBJ1-2; unclear D gene. This CDR3 has 16 residues. The germline V gene has CDR1 LGHNA and CDR2 YSLEER. The V gene lost 0 bases and the J gene lost 4 bases, with 15 bases spanning the gap.

This clonotype was found a few times. CDR3 nucleotides: TGTGCCAGCGGGGGACAGGAGCTTAATGAGCAGTTCTTC. It translates to CASGGQELNEQFF. The rearrangement joins TRBV28 to TRBJ2-1; TRBD1 matches 8 bases. In germline, CDR1 is MDHEN, CDR2 SYDVKM. The CDR3 is 13 residues long. Losses at the gene ends were 8 bases for V and 7 bases for J; bases not matched to a gene: 7.

V is TRBV27 and J is TRBJ1-1; a possible D gene is TRBD1 (5 bases). The CDR3 extends over 17 amino acids. CDR1 is MNHEY, CDR2 SMNVEV, per germline (reference sequence). Trimming removed 7 bases from V and 0 bases from J, with 21 bases in between. In nucleotides, the CDR3 is TGTGCCAGCACCCGACAGCTAACGGCGGGCATGAACACTGAAGCTTTCTTT. Its protein is CASTRQLTAGMNTEAFF.

This clonotype was detected a few times. The chain couples TRBV4-3 to TRBJ1-3; 7 nucleotides line up with TRBD1. This CDR3 is 16 amino acids long. The V gene end was trimmed by 3 bases and the J gene end by 2 bases; junction bases not matched to a gene: 7. Per germline, CDR1 LGHNA and CDR2 YSLEER. The CDR3 nucleotides are TGCGCCAGCAGCCAGGCGACAGGGTCGGCTGGAAACACCATATATTTT. It translates to CASSQATGSAGNTIYF.

The chain has TRBV5-1 and TRBJ1-2; TRBD1 matches 7 bases. CDR3 length equals 14 residues. CDR1 is SGHRS and CDR2 is YFSETQ in the germline V gene. V shed 5 bases, J shed 2 bases, and the junction held 6 bases outside the gene matches. The CDR3 DNA is TGCGCCAGCAGTACGGGACAGAAAAACTATGGCTACACCTTC. It specifies CASSTGQKNYGYTF.

The V gene is TRBV7-2, the J gene TRBJ2-7; weak D call: TRBD2 (7 bases). Trimming took off 0 bases at V and 6 bases at J, with 9 bases between the two ends. The germline V gene has CDR1 SGHTA and CDR2 FQGNSA. This CDR3 is built from 13 residues. The CDR3 region has the DNA TGTGCCAGCAGCTTAGCGGGAGGGGGCGAGCAGTACTTC. It translates to CASSLAGGGEQYF.

With respect to this clonotype: This could be a read error, since a much larger clone is one nucleotide away. The chain links TRBV29-1 to TRBJ1-1; TRBD1 might be the D (6 bases). CDR1 is SQVTM and CDR2 is ANQGSEA in the germline V gene. V dropped 7 bases and J dropped 3 bases, with 12 bases sitting between them. CDR3 length: 12 amino acids. The CDR3 spells CSAGRGDTEAFF. The DNA of the CDR3 is TGCAGCGCCGGAAGGGGGGACACTGAAGCTTTCTTT.

The V and J genes are TRBV7-3 and TRBJ2-3; weak D call: TRBD1 (6 bases). The germline gives CDR1 SGHTA, CDR2 FQGTGA. The length of the CDR3 is 14 residues. V was clipped by 5 bases and J by 5 bases, with 14 bases between them. The DNA of the CDR3 is TGTGCCAGCAGCGGAGAGGGGGAAGTAGATACGCAGTATTTT. It is translated as CASSGEGEVDTQYF.

This clonotype was seen a single time. The chain carries TRBV14 and TRBJ2-7; 9 positions match TRBD2. Germline V CDR1 and CDR2: SGHDN, FVKESK. Trimming took 6 bases from V and 12 from J; bases not matched to a gene: 12. The CDR3 has 13 residues. CDR3 protein: CASRASSGESLYF. In nucleotides, the CDR3 is TGTGCCAGCAGAGCCTCTAGCGGGGAGAGCTTGTACTTC. The whole variable domain, filled in from reference TRBV14 and TRBJ2-7, reads EAGVTQFPSHSVIEKGQTVTLRCDPISGHDNLYWYRRVMGKEIKFLLHFVKESKQDESGMPNNRFLAERTGGTYSTLKVQPAELEDSGVYFCASRASSGESLYFGPGTRLTVT.

The chain links TRBV5-1 to TRBJ2-7, with D unclear. CDR1 is SGHRS and CDR2 is YFSETQ in the germline V gene. The CDR3 runs to 12 residues. Trimming took 2 bases from V and 5 from J, leaving 8 bases between them. The CDR3 DNA reads as TGCGCCAGCAGCTTTGGGGTCCACGAGCAGTACTTC. It codes for CASSFGVHEQYF.

This clonotype was counted between two and nine times. The V and J genes are TRBV4-1 and TRBJ2-3, with TRBD1 matching 9 bases. CDR1 is MGHRA and CDR2 is YSYEKL in the germline V gene. V shed 1 base, J shed 4 bases, and the junction held 6 bases outside the gene matches. This CDR3 has 16 amino acids. The DNA of the CDR3 is TGCGCCAGCAGCCAAGGTCCGGGACAGGGCGCAGATACGCAGTATTTT. Amino acids: CASSQGPGQGADTQYF.

In its sample, this clonotype was seen a few times. The chain is built from TRBV12-3 or TRBV12-4 and TRBJ1-1, with D perhaps TRBD1 (6 bases). Trimming took off 2 bases at V and 3 bases at J, with 13 bases between the two ends. The CDR3 covers 15 residues. As DNA, the CDR3 is TGTGCCAGCAGTTTAAGGGGGGGGGGCGACACTGAAGCTTTCTTT. The encoded protein is CASSLRGGGDTEAFF.